This T cell receptor (beta chain) is drawn from a study of T cell responses to AZD1222 COVID-19 vaccine listed by TCRdb under 2021. Concerning the study at large: AZD1222 recipients whose second dose came at about 4 weeks and those whose second dose came at about 12 weeks were combined into one group, since spike-specific TCR depth and breadth did not differ between the two schedules. TCR sequencing covered fewer than 250 trial participants: roughly 200 given two doses of AZD1222 and 26 given two doses of MenACWY control vaccine. Trial participants were enrolled into age subgroups of 18-55, 56-69 and 70-plus years, which contained around 150, 29 and 61 TCR-sequenced participants, respectively.

Study-level results and caveats: Spike-specific TCR breadth and depth rose significantly after two AZD1222 doses compared with day 0 and with MenACWY recipients. CD4 TCRs associated with the vaccine covered the entire spike protein, and the dominant responses were in regions 160-218 and 743-854. Epitopes outside the regions mutated in the B.1.351 and B.1.1.7 variants were reportedly recognized by nearly half of the unique spike-specific TCRs. Participants were mostly white British, with more females than males. The authors suggested clonal diversity may have been underestimated. Because no day 14 peak-response samples were available, repertoires were characterized only after the peak T cell response. The 56-69-year group was small, and its depth increase did not reach significance, likely because of low power. Conclusions about previously exposed vaccinees were limited because only a handful of AZD1222 recipients were SARS-CoV-2 seropositive at baseline.

Note on this clone: What this receptor recognizes is not known. No much larger clonotype is one base removed from it; base qualities were not supplied.

The V and J ends are trimmed by 2 bases and 2 bases, leaving 12 bases between them. There are 15 amino acids in the CDR3, from cysteine to phenylalanine inclusive. CDR3 DNA only is kept here, 45 bases in frame from base 1. The germline V gene (reference sequence) yields LNHNV for CDR1 and YYDKDF for CDR2. Taken with the paper, the label for time point translates to: baseline before first vaccination. Vaccinee samples came from UK trials COV001 and COV002, including a single-blind randomized controlled phase 2/3 trial of AZD1222 (ChAdOx1 nCoV-19) in healthy adults. Trial participant PBMC samples were collected at day 0 and day 28 after the second dose for TCRbeta chain sequencing. The CDR3 regions of human TCRbeta chains were analyzed by immunosequencing. Regarding the original processing steps: TCRs in the repertoires were compared against a reference library of SARS-CoV-2-specific TCRs that had been generated with the MIRA antigen-specificity platform. Breadth meant the fraction of unique TCRs that were SARS-CoV-2-associated, whereas depth meant the fraction of total T cells that were SARS-CoV-2-associated. Using the MIRA data, every spike-specific TCR was mapped to the spike region that the TCR reacted to and assigned to either a CD4 or a CD8 class. Log10-transformed breadth and depth values were compared by one-way ANOVA with Sidak's multiple comparisons tests. TCRdb obtained this table from immuneACCESS and retained in-frame rearrangements with V and J assigned. These tables miss some clones; where compared with another copy, unresolved V genes account for less than half of the shortfall, and the remainder is unexplained. The D gene and trimming were derived from the DNA, and the V and J assignments and clone size from that table. Recorded for this sample are about 97,000 clones; approximately 90% of them occurred a single time. The ten largest account for roughly 7.7% of the sample.

The sequence is built from TRBV15 and TRBJ1-2; the D segment cannot be called with confidence. This TCR was sampled from an adult in good health. The specimen was peripheral blood, collected on day 0 of AZD1222 vaccination. CDR3 region: CATSRSMTENYGYTF. The nucleotide sequence reads as follows: TGTGCCACCAGCAGATCTATGACGGAGAACTATGGCTACACCTTC.